What follows are 25 T cell receptor beta chains derived from one specimen sequenced in a study of blood T cell repertoires in COVID-19. Measured with immunoSEQ multiplex PCR; TCRdb has only the in-frame clones, and not every one. The table has 120,000 to 150,000 clones, approximately 81% seen once; the top ten hold about 38%. Sample: peripheral blood. The receptors shown here come from a human donor in a cohort sampled during active COVID-19.

The chain recombines TRBV3-1 (or the pseudogene TRBV3-2) with TRBJ1-2; D gene ambiguous. The CDR3 is 17 residues long. Trimming took 2 bases from V and 0 from J, leaving 16 bases between them. Looked up from germline, CDR1 is LGHDT and CDR2 is YNNKEL (reference sequence). The CDR3 bases are TGTGCCAGCAGCCAATTGGTGACGCCGGGAGCTAACTATGGCTACACCTTC. Protein product: CASSQLVTPGANYGYTF.

The rearrangement links TRBV5-1 to TRBJ1-3; D is perhaps TRBD1 (5 bases). The CDR3 contains 17 residues. Germline V gene data show CDR1 as SGHRS and CDR2 as YFSETQ. Trimming pared 4 bases from V and 4 bases from J, leaving 21 bases between. In DNA form, the CDR3 reads TGCGCCAGCAGCCCCCTGGACAACCATGCAAGAGGAAACACCATATATTTT. Translating gives CASSPLDNHARGNTIYF.

The V and J genes are TRBV30 and TRBJ1-3; no clear D. This CDR3 spans 14 amino acids. Germline V gives CDR1 GTSNPN, CDR2 SVGIG (reference sequence). Trimming pared 3 bases from V and 0 bases from J, leaving 9 bases between. CDR3 protein: CAWRLRNSGNTIYF. In nucleotides, the CDR3 is TGTGCCTGGAGGTTGCGCAACTCTGGAAACACCATATATTTT.

The chain employs TRBV9 and TRBJ2-1, with a possible D match to TRBD2 (7 bases). The length of the CDR3 is 14 residues. The germline CDR1 and CDR2 sequences are SGDLS and YYNGEE. The V end was cut by 3 bases, the J end by 9 bases, with 16 bases between. The CDR3 DNA sequence: TGTGCCAGCAGCGCTGGATGGGGGGGCGGTGAGCAGTTCTTC. This codes for CASSAGWGGGEQFF.

The chain joins TRBV5-4 to TRBJ2-7; 13 positions match TRBD2. Trimming took 4 bases from V and 1 from J; bases not matched to a gene: 8. This CDR3 contains 17 residues. Per germline, CDR1 SGHNT and CDR2 YYREEE (reference sequence). CDR3 residues: CASSRRGTSGISYEQYF. CDR3 DNA sequence: TGTGCCAGCAGCAGGAGAGGGACTAGCGGGATATCCTACGAGCAGTACTTC.

The V call is TRBV7-8, the J call TRBJ2-7; perhaps TRBD1 as D (5 bases). Trimming stripped 0 bases from V and 2 bases from J, with 11 bases between. CDR3 size: 15 residues. Germline V gene data show CDR1 as SGHVS and CDR2 as FQNEAQ. The CDR3 reads CASSLAVGPPYEQYF. In nucleotides, the CDR3 is TGTGCCAGCAGCTTAGCGGTGGGGCCCCCCTACGAGCAGTACTTC.

This clone was counted a few times. The chain recombines TRBV3-1 (or the pseudogene TRBV3-2) with TRBJ2-7; D may be TRBD2 (6 bases). Between the trimmed V and J ends, which lost 7 bases and 0 bases, there was a span of 19 bases. The CDR3 has 16 amino acids. Germline-derived CDR1 and CDR2 are LGHDT and YNNKEL (reference sequence). The CDR3 DNA reads as TGTGCCAGCACCGCGCAACCCCGGGGGAGCTCCTACGAGCAGTACTTC. Translating gives CASTAQPRGSSYEQYF.

The V call is TRBV4-3, the J call TRBJ2-3; 9 bases match TRBD1. The CDR3 has 17 residues. After removal of 2 bases from V and 4 bases from J, the junction contained 10 bases not matched to a gene. Germline CDR1 is LGHNA and CDR2 is YSLEER. The CDR3 protein is CASSQNTGGAPPDTQYF. In DNA, the CDR3 is TGCGCCAGCAGCCAAAATACAGGGGGCGCCCCTCCAGATACGCAGTATTTT.

The chain couples TRBV5-6 to TRBJ1-4; D remains ambiguous. The CDR3 sequence is 13 residues long. Trimming shortened V by 3 bases and J by 8 bases, and 11 bases separated the two germline ends. Germline V gene sequence: CDR1 SGHDT, CDR2 YYEEEE. The CDR3 is CASSSRTEEKLFF. The CDR3 region has the DNA TGTGCCAGCAGCTCCCGGACTGAAGAAAAACTGTTTTTT.

The chain employs TRBV29-1 and TRBJ2-6, with D perhaps matching TRBD2 (6 bases). The CDR3 runs to 17 residues. Trimming pared 1 base from V and 0 bases from J, leaving 13 bases between. From germline, CDR1 is SQVTM and CDR2 ANQGSEA. The CDR3 DNA is TGCAGCGTTGAAGGGTATGGCGGGAACTCTGGGGCCAACGTCCTGACTTTC. Amino acids: CSVEGYGGNSGANVLTF.

The chain couples TRBV3-1 (or the pseudogene TRBV3-2) to TRBJ1-4; D is possibly TRBD1 (6 bases). Germline loops: CDR1 LGHDT, CDR2 YNNKEL (reference sequence). With 5 bases removed from V and 5 bases from J, the gap between germline ends came to 12 bases. CDR3 size: 14 residues. CDR3 sequence (DNA): TGTGCCAGCAGCTGGACAGCCAGCAATGAAAAACTGTTTTTT. Residues: CASSWTASNEKLFF.

The V call is TRBV4-2, the J call TRBJ2-1; 12 positions agree with TRBD2. Germline V gives CDR1 LGHNA, CDR2 YNFKEQ. There are 17 residues in the CDR3. After removal of 4 bases from V and 1 base from J, the junction contained 5 bases not matched to a gene. In DNA, the CDR3 is TGTGCCAGCAGCCCGACTAGCGGGGGAGGATCCTACAATGAGCAGTTCTTC. Amino acid sequence: CASSPTSGGGSYNEQFF.

V and J are TRBV28 and TRBJ1-2, with a weak D call TRBD1 (5 bases). V gave up 6 bases and J gave up 4 bases, with 9 bases separating them. The germline gives CDR1 MDHEN, CDR2 SYDVKM. The CDR3 runs 12 residues. The CDR3: CASSLGPYGYTF. In nucleotides, the CDR3 is TGTGCCAGCAGCTTGGGGCCCTATGGCTACACCTTC.

The chain joins TRBV24-1 to TRBJ2-3; tentatively, D is TRBD2 (6 bases). Germline CDR1 KGHDR, CDR2 SFDVKD. V was clipped by 5 bases and J by 9 bases, with 14 bases between them. There are 13 residues in the CDR3. Written as DNA, the CDR3 is TGTGCCACCAGTGGTGGGGGGAAACAAACGCAGTATTTT. Translating it yields CATSGGGKQTQYF.

This clone was seen only a few times. The chain combines TRBV4-1 with TRBJ2-2, with 10 bases fitting TRBD2. Trimming cost V 5 bases and J 2 bases; bases outside gene matches: 5. The CDR3 is 16 amino acids. Germline assignment: CDR1 MGHRA and CDR2 YSYEKL. CDR3 in amino acids: CASSSTSGRNTGELFF. The CDR3 DNA reads as TGCGCCAGCAGCTCGACTAGCGGGCGAAACACCGGGGAGCTGTTTTTT.

The rearrangement uses TRBV19 and TRBJ2-4; D not resolved. Deletions cut 10 bases from V and 0 bases from J, with 16 bases between. The germline V gene encodes CDR1 LNHDA and CDR2 SQIVND (reference sequence). There are 15 residues in the CDR3. DNA of the CDR3: TGTGCCACCCAGAGAGGCGGTCTAGCCAAAAACATTCAGTACTTC. It codes for CATQRGGLAKNIQYF.

This chain's CDR3 is CASSRGHGNEKLFF. CDR3 DNA: TGTGCCAGCAGCCGGGGACACGGAAATGAAAAACTGTTTTTT. The chain joins TRBV11-1 to TRBJ1-4, with D possibly being TRBD1 (6 bases). Germline CDR1 and CDR2: SGHAT and FQDESV (reference sequence). V lost 5 bases and J lost 5, with 12 bases in between. This CDR3 comprises 14 residues.

This rearrangement joins TRBV5-5 to TRBJ1-5; D possibly corresponds to TRBD1 (6 bases). Deletions cut 4 bases from V and 3 bases from J, with 11 bases between. Per germline, CDR1 SGHKS and CDR2 YYEKEE (reference sequence). The CDR3 is 14 amino acids. CDR3: CASSRGQYNQPQHF. In nucleotides, the CDR3 is TGTGCCAGCAGCCGCGGACAGTACAATCAGCCCCAGCATTTT.

The chain employs TRBV11-2 and TRBJ2-5; 7 positions agree with TRBD2. CDR3 length: 12 amino acids. Germline CDR1 SGHAT, CDR2 FQNNGV. The DNA of the CDR3 is TGTGCGACCTCGGGGGGTCAAGAGACCCAGTACTTC. Residues: CATSGGQETQYF.

The chain joins TRBV7-3 to TRBJ1-1, with D uncertain. The germline gives CDR1 SGHTA, CDR2 FQGTGA. V lost 2 bases and J lost 4, with 14 bases in between. The CDR3 runs to 15 residues. This CDR3 reads CASSLHDGGFTEAFF. The CDR3, as DNA: TGTGCCAGCAGCTTACACGACGGCGGATTCACTGAAGCTTTCTTT.

V usage is TRBV30 and J usage is TRBJ1-2, with D unclear. The CDR3 extends over 12 amino acids. The V and J ends lost 2 bases and 4 bases respectively, with 8 bases between them. Germline V lookup: CDR1 GTSNPN, CDR2 SVGIG (reference sequence). The CDR3 loop reads CAWSLTPYGYTF. The CDR3 DNA is TGTGCCTGGAGTTTGACACCCTATGGCTACACCTTC.

The CDR3 DNA sequence: TGTGCCAGCAGCCGGAGGGAGGGGAACACTGAAGCTTTCTTT. Amino acids: CASSRREGNTEAFF. V usage is TRBV7-9 and J usage is TRBJ1-1; no reliable D call. Trimming cost V 5 bases and J 1 base, with 11 bases left between them. This CDR3 comprises 14 residues. The germline V gene has CDR1 SEHNR and CDR2 FQNEAQ (reference sequence).

CDR3 bases: TGTGCCAGCAGTTCCGGACAGGGAAGGGGCTACACCTTC. Translated: CASSSGQGRGYTF. This chain links TRBV6-5 with TRBJ1-2; TRBD1 agrees at 8 bases. This CDR3 has 13 amino acids. After removal of 4 bases from V and 8 bases from J, the junction contained 6 bases not matched to a gene. Germline V CDR1 and CDR2: MNHEY, SVGAGI.

This chain links TRBV3-1 (or the pseudogene TRBV3-2) with TRBJ1-2; the D gene is possibly TRBD1 (6 bases). Trimming shortened V by 4 bases and J by 0 bases, and 9 bases separated the two germline ends. CDR3 length: 14 amino acids. Germline V gene lookup returns CDR1 LGHDT and CDR2 YNNKEL (reference sequence). The CDR3 DNA reads as TGTGCCAGCAGCCGGACAGACCCTAACTATGGCTACACCTTC. Translation gives CASSRTDPNYGYTF.

The J gene is TRBJ2-2, the V gene TRBV18, with D maybe TRBD2 (6 bases). The V and J ends lost 0 bases and 7 bases respectively, with 9 bases between them. The germline V gene has CDR1 KGHSH and CDR2 LQKENI. CDR3 length: 14 amino acids. The CDR3 nucleotides are TGTGCCAGCTCACCACCGGCGGGGAACGGGGAGCTGTTTTTT. It encodes CASSPPAGNGELFF.